This T cell receptor beta chain derives from a study of T cells after yellow fever vaccination (dated by TCRdb to between 2017 and 2020). Looking at the study overall: Libraries from fractions with low cell numbers were prepared with the SMART-Seq v4 Ultra Low Input RNA kit. To track T-cell clones before and after primary and booster YFV17D yellow fever vaccination, bulk TCR alpha and beta repertoires were sequenced longitudinally. The cohort comprised two healthy male donors, one aged 18 to 30 and one aged 30 to 39 years. Blood was drawn at multiple timepoints before and after primary and secondary immunization, with bulk PBMC replicates and cell subsets isolated. General conclusions and limits of the study: A small fraction of clonotypes appeared in both the CD4 and CD8 compartments, likely as a result of convergent recombination. Only two donors were included in the study, so the extent to which the findings can be generalized is limited. The secondary T-cell response was weaker than the primary response but faster, peaking on day 5 instead of day 15. Because abundant contaminating clonotypes from the bulk population could be contained in FACS-sorted repertoires, computational filtering was required. Most clones expanded after primary vaccination (around 96% of CD4 and 80% to 90% of CD8) were re-detected after the booster, suggesting that broad memory maintenance occurred.

The treatment or condition label for this specimen denotes: live attenuated yellow fever vaccine strain. Two biological replicates of bulk PBMCs were collected at each blood-draw timepoint. A standard Ficoll-Paque protocol was used to isolate PBMCs from peripheral blood. TriZol was used to extract RNA from bulk PBMCs, CD4 and CD8 fractions, and dextramer-positive and dextramer-negative fractions. V and J lose 7 bases and 2 bases, and a span of 16 bases separates them. The germline V gene (reference sequence) provides CDR1 DFQATT and CDR2 SNEGSKA. CDR3 length: 14 amino acids, cysteine to phenylalanine. Solely the CDR3 DNA is kept, with 42 bases framed from the first base. TCR cDNA was made using 5'RACE template switching, a step that added a universal primer site and unique molecular identifiers. cDNA synthesis was primed from both the TCR alpha and TCR beta constant segments. Two PCR steps were used to amplify libraries, with sample barcodes and sequencing adapters being added in the second step. Libraries were sequenced on Illumina HiSeq 2500 (2x100 bp) or NovaSeq (2x150 bp). Per the original workflow: Demultiplexing of reads and collapsing into UMI consensus sequences were performed with MIGEC, and V(D)J alignment was carried out with MiXCR. Vaccine-responding clonotypes were identified with edgeR using replicate PBMC samples, with FDR below 0.01 and a log2 fold change above 5 up to day 15 being required. Bulk clonotypes were assigned CD4 or CD8 identity according to which sequenced CD4 or CD8 repertoire held them at higher abundance. TCRdb trimmed public reads at Q25 via fastp, called clones via MiXCR and kept in-frame beta chains. When rows share a CDR3 protein, they turn into one entry using the most common DNA and genes. TCRdb's processing, not the study's, gives the V and J calls here. Counted in this sample were a few hundred thousand distinct CDR3 sequences; approximately 5.7% of them appeared once. Of the sample, around 16% is held by the ten largest clones.

This clonotype has more than one count but fewer than ten. Its binding antigen is unknown. Base qualities are not at hand, and no much larger clone is one base apart. The sequence joins TRBV20-1 to TRBJ2-3, and perhaps TRBD2 as D gene, on 5 matching bases. This specimen was PBMCs, taken 5 days after the yellow fever booster vaccination. The TCR comes from a young man who received the YFV17D yellow fever vaccine. The sequence in DNA is TGCAGTGGGACGGGCGGGTTAAACACAGATACGCAGTATTTT. Its coded protein is CSGTGGLNTDTQYF.